The source of this TCR beta chain is a study of T cell responses to AZD1222 COVID-19 vaccine. Study outcomes and limitations: Donors were chiefly white British, with a greater number of females, and clonal diversity was perhaps underestimated. Increased Spike-specific TCR breadth and depth were observed after two AZD1222 doses. The study reported that nearly half of spike-specific TCRs target unmutated variant regions.

The sample holds one count of this clone. The antigen is undetermined. Repertoires were generated with immunoSEQ multiplex PCR, while TCRdb's copy carries only in-frame clones and drops some. Of 96,000 or so clones listed, about nine tenths are singletons. The specimen comprised peripheral blood, sampled on day 0 of AZD1222 vaccination. This receptor was identified in an adult in good health.

CDR3 in DNA: TGTGCCAGGGGAAAGGGGGCCTCCTACGAGCAGTACTTC. Protein sequence: CARGKGASYEQYF. V usage is TRBV2 and J usage is TRBJ2-7; 7 positions agree with TRBD1. Germline CDR1 and CDR2: SNHLY and FYNNEI. The CDR3 is 13 residues long. The V segment lost 9 bases and the J segment 0 bases; nucleotides outside the gene matches: 5.